Listed below are T cell receptor beta chains from one sample, sequenced in a study of response to subunit inactivated influenza vaccine. Each CDR3 protein gets one entry after TCRdb re-called the RT-PCR reads with MiXCR. The sample lists around 520,000 distinct CDR3 sequences, approximately 12% occurring once. Here the sequenced sample was PBMCs from blood, taken on the day of vaccination. Source of these receptors: a middle-aged man who received an inactivated influenza vaccine. The CDR3 runs from the conserved cysteine through the conserved F or W. D genes are given only for firm matches. Rows may omit the clone size; those that give it use once, few, many or a size class.

d_gene: .; v_gene: TRBV18; abundance: .; len: 16; j_gene: TRBJ1-3; CDR3nt: TGTGCCAGCTCACCAAACAGGGCCCTCTCTGGAAACACCATATATTTT; CDR3aa: CASSPNRALSGNTIYF
d_gene: TRBD2; v_gene: TRBV20-1; abundance: .; len: 19; j_gene: TRBJ2-2; CDR3nt: TGCTGTGCTAGAGCGGGGGGCGAGTGGGGACCGACGAACACCGGGGAGCTGTTTTTT; CDR3aa: CCARAGGEWGPTNTGELFF
d_gene: TRBD2; v_gene: TRBV5-1; abundance: .; len: 18; j_gene: TRBJ2-1; CDR3nt: TGCGCCAGCAGTCAAGGCCCGACTAGCCGGTTTGTGGGCGATGAGCAGTTCTTC; CDR3aa: CASSQGPTSRFVGDEQFF
d_gene: TRBD2; v_gene: TRBV20-1; abundance: few; len: 15; j_gene: TRBJ2-7; CDR3nt: TGCAGTGCTAGGGCGGGACTAGCGGCCTCCTACGAGCAGTACTTC; CDR3aa: CSARAGLAASYEQYF
d_gene: TRBD2; v_gene: TRBV12-3/TRBV12-4; abundance: many; len: 17; j_gene: TRBJ2-2; CDR3nt: TGTGCCAACGCCGGGGGTGTCCTAGCGGGAGGGCCCGGGGAGCTGTTTTTT; CDR3aa: CANAGGVLAGGPGELFF
d_gene: TRBD2; v_gene: TRBV7-9; abundance: .; len: 17; j_gene: TRBJ2-1; CDR3nt: TGTGCCAGCAGCGTACCCGGGACTAGCGGAGTAAACAATGAGCAGTTCTTC; CDR3aa: CASSVPGTSGVNNEQFF
d_gene: TRBD2; v_gene: TRBV5-6; abundance: .; len: 16; j_gene: TRBJ2-3; CDR3nt: TGTGCCAGCAGCGAACTAGCGGGGGACCTCCGAGATACGCAGTATTTT; CDR3aa: CASSELAGDLRDTQYF
d_gene: .; v_gene: TRBV7-9; abundance: .; len: 13; j_gene: TRBJ2-3; CDR3nt: TGTGCCAGCACTACCAGGGAGGCAGATACGCAGTATTTT; CDR3aa: CASTTREADTQYF
d_gene: TRBD1; v_gene: TRBV12-3/TRBV12-4; abundance: many; len: 13; j_gene: TRBJ2-7; CDR3nt: TGTGCCAGCAGTTGGGGGACAGGGGTCGAGCAGTACTTC; CDR3aa: CASSWGTGVEQYF
d_gene: .; v_gene: TRBV20-1; abundance: .; len: 13; j_gene: TRBJ2-7; CDR3nt: TGCAGTGCCAGGAGGTTAGGGTCCTACGAGCAGTACTTC; CDR3aa: CSARRLGSYEQYF
d_gene: .; v_gene: TRBV12-3/TRBV12-4; abundance: few; len: 16; j_gene: TRBJ1-5; CDR3nt: TGTGCCAGCAGTTTTTTCGTGGGTAATAGCAATCAGCCCCAGCATTTT; CDR3aa: CASSFFVGNSNQPQHF
d_gene: .; v_gene: TRBV6-5; abundance: few; len: 14; j_gene: TRBJ2-3; CDR3nt: TGTGCCAGCAGTTACGTGGGGGGCCGGGATACGCAGTATTTT; CDR3aa: CASSYVGGRDTQYF
d_gene: .; v_gene: TRBV4-2; abundance: many; len: 15; j_gene: TRBJ2-3; CDR3nt: TGTGCCAGCAGCCTTGGGCCTACTAGCACAGATACGCAGTATTTT; CDR3aa: CASSLGPTSTDTQYF
d_gene: TRBD2; v_gene: TRBV29-1; abundance: few; len: 15; j_gene: TRBJ2-3; CDR3nt: TGCAGCGTTGCGGTGAGCGGGGGTTCCACAGATACGCAGTATTTT; CDR3aa: CSVAVSGGSTDTQYF
d_gene: .; v_gene: TRBV10-2; abundance: .; len: 16; j_gene: TRBJ1-6; CDR3nt: TGCGCCAGCAGGGCCTCGGACCGAGCAAGGGATTCACCCCTCCACTTT; CDR3aa: CASRASDRARDSPLHF
d_gene: TRBD2; v_gene: TRBV6-5; abundance: .; len: 17; j_gene: TRBJ2-1; CDR3nt: TGTGCCAGCAGTTCCCTCGGACTAGCGCAACCCTACAATGAGCAGTTCTTC; CDR3aa: CASSSLGLAQPYNEQFF
d_gene: TRBD2; v_gene: TRBV28; abundance: .; len: 16; j_gene: TRBJ2-7; CDR3nt: TGTGCCAGCAGTTGGGCTGGACTAGCTGACACCTACGAGCAGTACTTC; CDR3aa: CASSWAGLADTYEQYF
d_gene: TRBD1; v_gene: TRBV12-3/TRBV12-4; abundance: few; len: 14; j_gene: TRBJ2-1; CDR3nt: TGTGCCCAGGGACAGGGGGCCCGCTCCAATGAGCAGTTCTTC; CDR3aa: CAQGQGARSNEQFF
d_gene: .; v_gene: TRBV6-2/TRBV6-3; abundance: .; len: 15; j_gene: TRBJ2-5; CDR3nt: TGTGCCAGCAGTTTAGACAGGTACTACCAAGAGACCCAGTACTTC; CDR3aa: CASSLDRYYQETQYF
d_gene: .; v_gene: TRBV10-1; abundance: many; len: 14; j_gene: TRBJ2-7; CDR3nt: TGCGCCAGCAGTGAGTCCGCCACGGTTTACGAGCAGTACTTC; CDR3aa: CASSESATVYEQYF
d_gene: .; v_gene: TRBV11-2; abundance: many; len: 17; j_gene: TRBJ2-3; CDR3nt: TGTGCCAGCAGCTCGTCGGGGGGCGATGGTGGCACAGATACGCAGTATTTT; CDR3aa: CASSSSGGDGGTDTQYF
d_gene: TRBD2; v_gene: TRBV7-2; abundance: .; len: 17; j_gene: TRBJ2-4; CDR3nt: TGTGCCAGCAGCTTAGGGGGACTAGCGGGACACAAAAACATTCAGTACTTC; CDR3aa: CASSLGGLAGHKNIQYF
d_gene: TRBD1; v_gene: TRBV29-1; abundance: .; len: 15; j_gene: TRBJ2-7; CDR3nt: TGCAGCGTTCCCGGGACAGGGAAGCGCTATAACGAGCAGTACTTC; CDR3aa: CSVPGTGKRYNEQYF
d_gene: .; v_gene: TRBV2; abundance: few; len: 14; j_gene: TRBJ1-5; CDR3nt: TGTGCCAGCAGGACGGATAATAGCAATCAGCCCCAGCATTTT; CDR3aa: CASRTDNSNQPQHF
d_gene: TRBD1; v_gene: TRBV7-3; abundance: few; len: 16; j_gene: TRBJ2-5; CDR3nt: TGTGCCAGCAGCTCAAAGGGGACAGGGGGTTCGGAGACCCAGTACTTC; CDR3aa: CASSSKGTGGSETQYF
d_gene: .; v_gene: TRBV5-1; abundance: .; len: 16; j_gene: TRBJ2-2; CDR3nt: TGCGCCAGCAGCTTGGCCCCAGGATCGAACACCGGGGAGCTGTTTTTT; CDR3aa: CASSLAPGSNTGELFF
d_gene: TRBD1; v_gene: TRBV6-2/TRBV6-3; abundance: .; len: 14; j_gene: TRBJ1-1; CDR3nt: TGTGCCAGCAGTTACTCAACAGGGGGCACTGAAGCTTTCTTT; CDR3aa: CASSYSTGGTEAFF
d_gene: .; v_gene: TRBV7-8; abundance: few; len: 14; j_gene: TRBJ1-5; CDR3nt: TGTGCCAGCAGCTCGGTCAGAAGCAATCAGCCCCAGCATTTT; CDR3aa: CASSSVRSNQPQHF
d_gene: TRBD2; v_gene: TRBV2; abundance: .; len: 16; j_gene: TRBJ2-1; CDR3nt: TGTGCCAGCAAGACTAGCGGGGCGTTCTCCTACAATGAGCAGTTCTTC; CDR3aa: CASKTSGAFSYNEQFF
d_gene: .; v_gene: TRBV28; abundance: .; len: 14; j_gene: TRBJ1-1; CDR3nt: TGTGCCAGCAGTCGGGACACCCCGAACACTGAAGCTTTCTTT; CDR3aa: CASSRDTPNTEAFF
d_gene: .; v_gene: TRBV20-1; abundance: .; len: 12; j_gene: TRBJ1-5; CDR3nt: TGCAGTTCCTCTTCCGGAGATCAGCCCCAGCATTTT; CDR3aa: CSSSSGDQPQHF
d_gene: .; v_gene: TRBV6-1; abundance: .; len: 13; j_gene: TRBJ2-5; CDR3nt: TGTGCCAGCAGTGAAACCTCGGGGTTCAGAGCGTACTTC; CDR3aa: CASSETSGFRAYF
d_gene: .; v_gene: TRBV12-3/TRBV12-4; abundance: many; len: 11; j_gene: TRBJ2-7; CDR3nt: TGTGCCAGCAGTTTAGGGCAGGAGCAGTACTTC; CDR3aa: CASSLGQEQYF
d_gene: .; v_gene: TRBV29-1; abundance: .; len: 11; j_gene: TRBJ1-2; CDR3nt: TGCAGCATAGACAGAGATTCAGGCTACACCTTC; CDR3aa: CSIDRDSGYTF
d_gene: .; v_gene: TRBV6-5; abundance: many; len: 16; j_gene: TRBJ1-1; CDR3nt: TGTGCCAGCAGTCACCTGGGGGGGAGGGCGGACACTGAAGCTTTCTTT; CDR3aa: CASSHLGGRADTEAFF
d_gene: .; v_gene: TRBV3-1; abundance: few; len: 12; j_gene: TRBJ2-1; CDR3nt: TGTGCCAGCAGCCATCAGGGTTGGGAGCAGTTCTTC; CDR3aa: CASSHQGWEQFF
d_gene: TRBD1; v_gene: TRBV6-2/TRBV6-3; abundance: many; len: 16; j_gene: TRBJ2-2; CDR3nt: TGTGCCAGCAGTCCTCAGGGGGCGTCGAACACCGGGGAGCTGTTTTTT; CDR3aa: CASSPQGASNTGELFF
d_gene: TRBD1; v_gene: TRBV29-1; abundance: few; len: 16; j_gene: TRBJ2-2; CDR3nt: TGCAGCGTTGAAGAGAAGGACAGGGGGAACACCGGGGAGCTGTTTTTT; CDR3aa: CSVEEKDRGNTGELFF
d_gene: .; v_gene: TRBV20-1; abundance: many; len: 14; j_gene: TRBJ2-1; CDR3nt: TGCAGTGCATTAATCCGGGAGTACGGCGATGAGCAGTTCTTC; CDR3aa: CSALIREYGDEQFF
d_gene: .; v_gene: TRBV4-3; abundance: .; len: 19; j_gene: TRBJ2-2; CDR3nt: TGCGCCAGCAGCCCCAGTTTGGACACGTTCCGGCTTAACACCGGGGAGCTGTTTTTT; CDR3aa: CASSPSLDTFRLNTGELFF
d_gene: .; v_gene: TRBV7-8; abundance: few; len: 15; j_gene: TRBJ2-7; CDR3nt: TGTGCCAGCAGTCGCGGTCTGGACGGAGCCTACGAGCAGTACTTC; CDR3aa: CASSRGLDGAYEQYF
d_gene: .; v_gene: TRBV6-1; abundance: few; len: 12; j_gene: TRBJ2-3; CDR3nt: TGTGCCAGCAGTGAGGGTAGAGATACGCAGTATTTT; CDR3aa: CASSEGRDTQYF
d_gene: .; v_gene: TRBV29-1; abundance: many; len: 12; j_gene: TRBJ2-7; CDR3nt: TGCAGCGTGATTGATGGCTCCTACGAGCAGTACTTC; CDR3aa: CSVIDGSYEQYF
d_gene: TRBD1; v_gene: TRBV12-3/TRBV12-4; abundance: many; len: 12; j_gene: TRBJ1-2; CDR3nt: TGTGCCAGCAGGACGACAGGGTCCGGCTACACCTTC; CDR3aa: CASRTTGSGYTF
d_gene: .; v_gene: TRBV4-1; abundance: .; len: 16; j_gene: TRBJ2-1; CDR3nt: TGCGCCAGCAGCCCCCTACCTAGGGGGAGTCGGAGTGAGCAGTTCTTC; CDR3aa: CASSPLPRGSRSEQFF
d_gene: TRBD2; v_gene: TRBV7-2; abundance: few; len: 15; j_gene: TRBJ2-2; CDR3nt: TGTGCCAGCAGCTTAGGCGGGGGTTCCTCCGGGGAGCTGTTTTTT; CDR3aa: CASSLGGGSSGELFF
d_gene: TRBD1; v_gene: TRBV12-3/TRBV12-4; abundance: few; len: 15; j_gene: TRBJ1-6; CDR3nt: TGTGCCACCCGAGGGGCAGGGGGCTATAATTCACCCCTCCACTTT; CDR3aa: CATRGAGGYNSPLHF
d_gene: .; v_gene: TRBV4-3; abundance: .; len: 17; j_gene: TRBJ1-1; CDR3nt: TGCGCCAGCAGCGAAGAGAGTCCTTGGGGGGGCAACGCTGAAGCTTTCTTT; CDR3aa: CASSEESPWGGNAEAFF
d_gene: TRBD2; v_gene: TRBV3-1; abundance: .; len: 15; j_gene: TRBJ2-1; CDR3nt: TGTGCCAGCAGCATGGGACTAGCGGTGCGCAATGAGCAGTTCTTC; CDR3aa: CASSMGLAVRNEQFF
d_gene: TRBD2; v_gene: TRBV4-1; abundance: many; len: 14; j_gene: TRBJ2-5; CDR3nt: TGCGCCAGCAGCCAAGATCCGGGGGGGGAGACCCAGTACTTC; CDR3aa: CASSQDPGGETQYF
d_gene: .; v_gene: TRBV20-1; abundance: .; len: 14; j_gene: TRBJ2-7; CDR3nt: TGCAGTGCTCTCGTTGACAGTACATCCTACGAGCAGTACTTC; CDR3aa: CSALVDSTSYEQYF
d_gene: .; v_gene: TRBV4-2; abundance: .; len: 13; j_gene: TRBJ2-4; CDR3nt: TGTGCCAGCAGCCAAAGAAGAGACGTGGGTCAGTACTTC; CDR3aa: CASSQRRDVGQYF
d_gene: .; v_gene: TRBV12-3/TRBV12-4; abundance: .; len: 14; j_gene: TRBJ2-2; CDR3nt: TGTGCCAGCACCACGACAGCGAACACCGGGGAGCTGTTTTTT; CDR3aa: CASTTTANTGELFF
d_gene: .; v_gene: TRBV25-1; abundance: .; len: 14; j_gene: TRBJ2-3; CDR3nt: TGTGCCAGCTCGGTGGGACACCGCACAGATACGCAGTATTTT; CDR3aa: CASSVGHRTDTQYF
d_gene: TRBD1; v_gene: TRBV3-1; abundance: few; len: 15; j_gene: TRBJ1-2; CDR3nt: TGTGCCAGCAGCCAAGTCACCGACAGGGGTCGGGGCTACACCTTC; CDR3aa: CASSQVTDRGRGYTF
d_gene: .; v_gene: TRBV27; abundance: few; len: 13; j_gene: TRBJ1-5; CDR3nt: TGTGCCAGCAGTTTCGGTCTGTATCAGCCCCAGCATTTT; CDR3aa: CASSFGLYQPQHF
d_gene: .; v_gene: TRBV27; abundance: .; len: 13; j_gene: TRBJ2-5; CDR3nt: TGTGCCAGCAGTCCCAGAGTTAAAGAGACCCAGTACTTC; CDR3aa: CASSPRVKETQYF
d_gene: .; v_gene: TRBV7-8; abundance: .; len: 13; j_gene: TRBJ1-5; CDR3nt: TGTGCCAGCAGCTCCCAGAGCCCTCAGCCCCAGCATTTT; CDR3aa: CASSSQSPQPQHF
d_gene: TRBD1; v_gene: TRBV18; abundance: few; len: 16; j_gene: TRBJ2-6; CDR3nt: TGTGCCAGCTCACAGACAGGGTCCTCTGGGGCCAACGTCCTGACTTTC; CDR3aa: CASSQTGSSGANVLTF